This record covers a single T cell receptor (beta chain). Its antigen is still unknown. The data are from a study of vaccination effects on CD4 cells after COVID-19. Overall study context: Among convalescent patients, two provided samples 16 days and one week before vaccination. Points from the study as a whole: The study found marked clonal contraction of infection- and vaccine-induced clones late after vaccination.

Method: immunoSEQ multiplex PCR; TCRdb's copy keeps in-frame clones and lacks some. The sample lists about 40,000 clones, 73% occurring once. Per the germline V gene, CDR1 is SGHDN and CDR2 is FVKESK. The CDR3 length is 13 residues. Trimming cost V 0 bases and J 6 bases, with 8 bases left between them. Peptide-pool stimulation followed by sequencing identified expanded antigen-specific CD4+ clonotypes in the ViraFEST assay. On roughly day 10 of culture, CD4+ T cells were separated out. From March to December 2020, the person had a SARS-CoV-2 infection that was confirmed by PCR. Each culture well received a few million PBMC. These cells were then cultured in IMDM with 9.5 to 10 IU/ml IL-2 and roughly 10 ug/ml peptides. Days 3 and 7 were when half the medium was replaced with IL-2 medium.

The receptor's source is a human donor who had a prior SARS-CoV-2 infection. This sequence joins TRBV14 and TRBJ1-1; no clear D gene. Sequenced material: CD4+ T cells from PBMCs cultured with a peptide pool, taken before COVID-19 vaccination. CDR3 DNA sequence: TGTGCCAGCAGCCAAGATTGGGGATCTGAAGCTTTCTTT. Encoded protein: CASSQDWGSEAFF.